These T cell receptor beta chains were read from a single sample in a study of post-analysis software for immune sequencing data. TCRdb re-called the PCR reads with MiXCR, one entry per CDR3 protein. The sample yields about 380,000 distinct CDR3 sequences, less than 40% seen once. Material for sequencing was blood. The source is a girl aged 5 to 17 with multiple sclerosis. The CDR3 runs from the conserved cysteine through the conserved F or W. D genes are given only for firm matches. Not all rows give a size; the values are once, few, many and, for expanded clones, a class.

V	J	size	length	D	DNA	CDR3
TRBV4-1	TRBJ1-1	-	15	TRBD1	TGCGCCAGCAGCCATTACAGGGGGCCTAACACTGAAGCTTTCTTT	CASSHYRGPNTEAFF
TRBV3-1	TRBJ1-2	once	14	TRBD1	TGTGCCAGCAGCCAAGATGGGACAGGGCATGGCTACACCTTC	CASSQDGTGHGYTF
TRBV29-1	TRBJ2-5	many	14	TRBD2	TGCAGCGTTGAAGGACTAGCGGCTCAAGAGACCCAGTACTTC	CSVEGLAAQETQYF
TRBV19	TRBJ2-7	few	14	TRBD2	TGTGCCAGCGAGCGCGGGGGGGGTGCCTACGAGCAGTACTTC	CASERGGGAYEQYF
TRBV5-1	TRBJ1-2	-	14	TRBD1	TGCGCCAGCAGCTTGAGGGGGCCCCCAAACGGCTACACCTTC	CASSLRGPPNGYTF
TRBV5-1	TRBJ1-2	-	14	-	TGCGCCAGCAGCTTTCGTAGGGGAGTAGATGGCTACACCTTC	CASSFRRGVDGYTF
TRBV3-1	TRBJ2-1	-	12	-	TGTGCCAGCAGCAAGATAGAGAATGAGCAGTTCTTC	CASSKIENEQFF
TRBV24-1	TRBJ2-1	-	16	-	TGTGCCACCAGTGATTTTACGGCAGGGAGTCGGAATGAGCAGTTCTTC	CATSDFTAGSRNEQFF
TRBV6-5	TRBJ2-1	few	16	TRBD2	TGTGCCAGCAGTTACTCCGGGACTAGCGGGACCAATGAGCAGTTCTTC	CASSYSGTSGTNEQFF
TRBV10-3	TRBJ2-4	-	14	-	TGTGCCATCAGGGTGGATCTAGCCAAAAACATTCAGTACTTC	CAIRVDLAKNIQYF
TRBV5-1	TRBJ2-7	many	13	-	TGTGCCAGCAGCTTAGGACAGAACTACGAGCAGTACTTC	CASSLGQNYEQYF
TRBV4-2	TRBJ1-1	-	14	-	TGTGCCAGCAGCCTGTCGGGGGTGAACACTGAAGCTTTCTTT	CASSLSGVNTEAFF
TRBV2	TRBJ2-1	-	17	TRBD1	TGTGCCAGCACCGATGTCTCCGGGACAGGGGCGATCCATGAGCAGTTCTTC	CASTDVSGTGAIHEQFF
TRBV14	TRBJ1-1	-	10	-	TGTGCCAGCAGCCAAGATCGAGCTTTCTTT	CASSQDRAFF
TRBV5-1	TRBJ1-5	few	13	TRBD1	TGCGCCAGCAGCCGGGGGGACAGTCAGCCCCAGCATTTT	CASSRGDSQPQHF
TRBV27	TRBJ2-3	-	15	-	TGTGCCAGCAGATGCGTTAGGGCCCCCCCAGATACGCAGTATTTT	CASRCVRAPPDTQYF
TRBV13	TRBJ2-7	many	14	TRBD1	TGTGCCAGCAGCTTAACAGGGGGCCCCTACGAGCAGTACTTC	CASSLTGGPYEQYF
TRBV6-6	TRBJ2-3	few	16	TRBD2	TGTGCCAGCAGAGAGCCGGGACTAGCGACGGCAGATACGCAGTATTTT	CASREPGLATADTQYF
TRBV12-3/TRBV12-4	TRBJ1-2	-	16	TRBD1	TGTGCCAGCAGTCTAAGACAGGGACTAGCTAACTATGGCTACACCTTC	CASSLRQGLANYGYTF
TRBV2	TRBJ1-5	many	16	-	TGTGCCAGCATGGTGGGGGCCTTACGCAGCAATCAGCCCCAGCATTTT	CASMVGALRSNQPQHF